This T cell receptor (beta chain) is from a study of CXCR3-negative and CXCR3-positive naive CD8 T cells. General study findings and limits: Memory CD8+ T cell repertoires were far less diverse than both naive subsets. Naive CXCR3-positive and CXCR3-negative cells shared TRBV-TRBJ usage; memory cells diverged. The level of CXCR3 expression partially decreased after cryopreservation; the majority of assays used fresh PBMCs.

Comment on this clonotype: What it binds is unknown.

The TRB cDNA libraries were prepared by 5' RACE with UMI labels. One entry per CDR3 protein, without DNA, is what TCRdb gives after re-calling the 5' RACE reads. This sample's table has approximately 83,000 distinct CDR3 sequences. The clonotype was recovered from a human donor in good health. Some clones in this sample may be carry-over from other donors' samples. The sample comprised naive CXCR3- CD8+ T cells from blood. Regarding subset: CD45RO-CCR7+CD27+CD95- naive CD8+ T cells lacking CXCR3 (TNR3-).

CDR3 sequence: CASSYWTPTNTGELFF. The chain employs TRBV6-5 and TRBJ2-2; TCRdb's D call of TRBD1 is untestable without DNA. CDR1 and CDR2 (germline): MNHEY, SVGAGI. CDR3 length: 16 amino acids.